This T cell receptor (beta chain) was recovered during a study of shared clonotypes between healthy human individuals. This CDR3 region has 14 residues. Germline lookup yields CDR1 MNHNY and CDR2 SVGAGI (reference sequence). Trimming cost V 5 bases and J 1 base, with 11 bases left between them. Sequencing used immunoSEQ multiplex PCR; TCRdb keeps in-frame clones, though not all of them. The sample has under 650,000 clones; 90% to 97% are singletons. Input material: naive CD4+ T cells sorted from blood. Subset of the sample: CD45RA+ positively selected. The clonotype comes from a young woman in good health. This chain links TRBV6-6 with TRBJ1-1; the D gene is possibly TRBD1 (5 bases). This chain's CDR3 is CASSQGDGNTEAFF. The CDR3 nucleotides are TGTGCCAGCAGTCAAGGGGACGGGAACACTGAAGCTTTCTTT.